These T cell receptor beta chains were read from a single sample in a study of early T cells in non-severe SARS-CoV-2 infection. Via MiXCR, TCRdb re-called the 5' RACE reads, giving one row per CDR3 protein. The sample contains tens of thousands of distinct CDR3 sequences, roughly an eighth of which appear only once. The sequenced material came from whole blood. These receptor sequences come from an adult who was a healthcare worker with PCR-confirmed SARS-CoV-2 infection or an uninfected control (not recorded which). The CDR3 runs from the conserved cysteine through the conserved F or W. The order of the fields is D gene, V gene, clone size, J gene, CDR3 DNA, CDR3 protein. The D gene is left open where the match is weak. Size is stated for part of the rows, as once, few or many counts, or as a class when the clone is expanded.

NA	TRBV5-4	medium-sized	TRBJ1-4	TGTGCCAGCAGCTCAAACAGAGGGCTTGATGAAAAACTGTTTTTT	CASSSNRGLDEKLFF
TRBD2	TRBV4-2	few	TRBJ2-1	TGTGCCAGCAGCCAAAGACTAGCCGATGAGCAGTTCTTC	CASSQRLADEQFF
NA	TRBV19	NA	TRBJ1-5	TGTGCCAGTAGTTTTAGGGGGTCGTCCAATCAGCCCCAGCATTTT	CASSFRGSSNQPQHF
TRBD1	TRBV20-1	many	TRBJ2-7	TGCAGTGCTAGATCGCAACAGGGACAGGGTTTCGACGAGCAGTACTTC	CSARSQQGQGFDEQYF
NA	TRBV6-2/TRBV6-3	many	TRBJ1-2	TGTGCCAGCAGTCGCAGGTCAAAGACTTTCTACACCTTC	CASSRRSKTFYTF
TRBD2	TRBV11-2	few	TRBJ2-5	TGTGCCAGCAGCAGCACCGGACTAGCGGGGGAAGAGACCCAGTACTTC	CASSSTGLAGEETQYF
NA	TRBV29-1	many	TRBJ2-5	TGCAGCGTTGATCCTAGCCCGTACCAAGAGACCCAGTACTTC	CSVDPSPYQETQYF
TRBD2	TRBV3-1	medium-sized	TRBJ2-3	TGTGCCAGCAGCCAAGATAGGTCCCTAGCGGGGCTCCTCCGGGATACGCAGTATTTT	CASSQDRSLAGLLRDTQYF
TRBD2	TRBV27	NA	TRBJ2-7	TGTGCCAGCGGGAGGGGCGAGCAGTACTTC	CASGRGEQYF
NA	TRBV12-3/TRBV12-4	NA	TRBJ2-7	TGTGCCAGCAGTTTAAGGCCCACCTACGAGCAGTACTTC	CASSLRPTYEQYF
NA	TRBV5-1	many	TRBJ1-1	TGCGCCAGCAGCTTGGGGGATAACACTGAAGCTTTCTTT	CASSLGDNTEAFF
NA	TRBV7-9	few	TRBJ2-3	TGTGCCAGCAGCTCCCTCACAGATACGCAGTATTTT	CASSSLTDTQYF
TRBD1	TRBV10-2	many	TRBJ1-4	TGCGCCAGCAGTTCTAGGGGGCAAGAAAAACTGTTTTTT	CASSSRGQEKLFF
NA	TRBV28	few	TRBJ2-1	TGTGCCAGCAGTTCCCCTGTCTCTGAGCAGTTCTTC	CASSSPVSEQFF
TRBD2	TRBV10-3	NA	TRBJ2-7	TGTGCTGCGGGGGGAAACTCCCCCCACGAGCAGTACTTC	CAAGGNSPHEQYF
NA	TRBV11-2	many	TRBJ1-4	TGTGCCAGCAGTCGAGTAACTAATGAAAAACTGTTTTTT	CASSRVTNEKLFF
NA	TRBV9	NA	TRBJ2-3	TGTGCCAGCAGCGCTGGACCAGGCACAGATACGCAGTATTTT	CASSAGPGTDTQYF
NA	TRBV2	NA	TRBJ1-1	TGTGCCAGCAAGCGACTGGGGTCTATGAACACTGAAGCTTTCTTT	CASKRLGSMNTEAFF
TRBD2	TRBV7-8	NA	TRBJ2-2	TGTGCCAGCAGCTCTCCGGGTCGGGGGGGCTGGAACACCGGGGAGCTGTTTTTT	CASSSPGRGGWNTGELFF
NA	TRBV4-2	few	TRBJ1-2	TGTGCCAGCAGCCACCACGACGGACAGTTGGAATATGGCTACACCTTC	CASSHHDGQLEYGYTF
TRBD2	TRBV20-1	NA	TRBJ2-7	TGCAGTGCCCCCCAAGCGGGAGGTAACGAGCAGTACTTC	CSAPQAGGNEQYF
TRBD2	TRBV4-1	NA	TRBJ2-2	TGCGCCAGCAACGGACTAGCGGGAGTGAACACCGGGGAGCTGTTTTTT	CASNGLAGVNTGELFF
NA	TRBV11-2	many	TRBJ2-1	TGTGCCAGCAGCTCTCCTAGAGGTGAGCAGTTCTTC	CASSSPRGEQFF
TRBD1	TRBV6-5	NA	TRBJ2-7	TGTGCCAGCAGCAATGACAGGGCGAGGGAGCAGTACTTC	CASSNDRAREQYF
NA	TRBV28	many	TRBJ2-1	TGTGCCACCACCGGGCCGAGGGACTATGAGCAGTTCTTC	CATTGPRDYEQFF
NA	TRBV14	NA	TRBJ2-2	TGTGCCAGCAGCCCCCTGGGGCGCGGGAACACCGGGGAGCTGTTTTTT	CASSPLGRGNTGELFF
TRBD1	TRBV11-1	few	TRBJ2-1	TGTGCCAGCTTAAACGTTAAGGGGGCCCCGTTCTTC	CASLNVKGAPFF
NA	TRBV28	few	TRBJ1-6	TGTGCCAGCCGGGACCGCGCCAATTCACCCCTCCACTTT	CASRDRANSPLHF